One T cell receptor (beta chain) is described in this entry. The antigen remains undetermined. V lost 1 base and J lost 3; bases outside the gene matches: 3. This CDR3 region has 15 residues. From germline, CDR1 is SGHTA and CDR2 FQGNSA. The sample originates from a study of T cell repertoires in cytomegalovirus infection. Looking at the study overall: Carrying CMV and the relevant HLA type showed in public TCR beta signatures.

General study results and limits: Predominance within the ex vivo response was attributable to HLA-C-restricted CMV-specific TCR beta clonotypes. Accumulated public TCR beta family frequency recognized individuals carrying CMV together with the relevant HLA.

TCRdb independently ran MiXCR on the reads; one entry per CDR3 protein. The data contain around 240,000 distinct CDR3 sequences, roughly 22% of them singletons. This TCR derives from a human donor in good health (CMV status not recorded). Some clones in this sample may be carry-over from other donors' samples. The chain carries TRBV7-2 and TRBJ2-7, with TRBD2 matching over 10 bases. Sequences were obtained from CD8+ T cells from PBMCs. CDR3 DNA sequence: TGTGCCAGCAGCTTAGAACTAGCGGGGTACTACGAGCAGTACTTC. Translating it yields CASSLELAGYYEQYF.